This T cell receptor beta chain was identified during a study of cytomegalovirus exposure and HLA in healthy donors. Study-wide findings and caveats: Analysis was carried out at a later point, and it linked a missense DCLRE1C variant to TCR beta V- and J-gene trimming.

Concerning this clone itself: Its antigen remains unknown.

The study ran its PCR with 60 Vbeta and 13 Jbeta primers. TCRdb's table, derived via immunoSEQ multiplex PCR, lists solely in-frame clones and lacks some. The repertoire holds approximately 150,000 clones, with 75% to 90% as singletons. The clonotype was recovered from a male donor in good health and CMV-seronegative. The sample consisted of PBMCs.

CDR3: CAISDGGLKRTEAFF. The CDR3 region has the DNA TGTGCCATCAGTGACGGGGGGCTTAAGCGCACTGAAGCTTTCTTT. This chain joins TRBV10-3 and TRBJ1-1, with a possible D match to TRBD1 (6 bases). V was shortened by 3 bases and J by 4 bases, with 15 bases between the two germline ends. The CDR3 length is 15 residues. Germline V gene sequence: CDR1 ENHRY, CDR2 SYGVKD.